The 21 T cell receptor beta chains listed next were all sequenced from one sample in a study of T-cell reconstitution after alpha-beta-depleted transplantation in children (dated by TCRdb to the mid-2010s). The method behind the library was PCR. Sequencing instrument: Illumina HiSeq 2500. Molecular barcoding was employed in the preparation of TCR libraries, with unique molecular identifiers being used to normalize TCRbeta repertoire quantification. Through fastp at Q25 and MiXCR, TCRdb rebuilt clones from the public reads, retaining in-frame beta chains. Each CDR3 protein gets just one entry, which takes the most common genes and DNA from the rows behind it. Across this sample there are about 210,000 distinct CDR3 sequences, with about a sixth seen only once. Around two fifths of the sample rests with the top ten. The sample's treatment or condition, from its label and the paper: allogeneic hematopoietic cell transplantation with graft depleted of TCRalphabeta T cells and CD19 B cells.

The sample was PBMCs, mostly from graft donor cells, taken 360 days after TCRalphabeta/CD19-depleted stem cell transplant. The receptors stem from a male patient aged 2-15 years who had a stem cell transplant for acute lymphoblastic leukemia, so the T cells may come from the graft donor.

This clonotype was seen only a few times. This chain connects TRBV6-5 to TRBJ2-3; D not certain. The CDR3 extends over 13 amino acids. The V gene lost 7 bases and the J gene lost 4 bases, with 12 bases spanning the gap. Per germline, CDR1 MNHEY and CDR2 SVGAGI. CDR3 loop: CASTDLKADTQYF. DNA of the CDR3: TGTGCCAGCACCGACTTAAAGGCAGATACGCAGTATTTT.

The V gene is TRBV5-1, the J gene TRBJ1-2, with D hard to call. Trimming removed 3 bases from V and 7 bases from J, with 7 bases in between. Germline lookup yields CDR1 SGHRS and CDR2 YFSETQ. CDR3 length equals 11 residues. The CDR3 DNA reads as TGCGCCAGCAGCTCGGGAGGTGGCTACACCTTC. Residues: CASSSGGGYTF.

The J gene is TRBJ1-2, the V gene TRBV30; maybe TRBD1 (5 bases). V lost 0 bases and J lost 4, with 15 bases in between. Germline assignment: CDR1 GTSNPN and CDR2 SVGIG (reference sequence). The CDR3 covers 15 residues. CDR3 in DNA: TGTGCCTGGAGTGTAGACAGCGCATCCCTCTATGGCTACACCTTC. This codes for CAWSVDSASLYGYTF.

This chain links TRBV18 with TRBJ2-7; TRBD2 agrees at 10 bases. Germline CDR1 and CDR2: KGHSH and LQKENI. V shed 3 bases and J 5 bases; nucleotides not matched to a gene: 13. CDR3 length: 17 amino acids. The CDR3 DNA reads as TGTGCCAGCTCACCGTTAGGGAAAGCGGGAGGGCCCAACGAGCAGTACTTC. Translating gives CASSPLGKAGGPNEQYF.

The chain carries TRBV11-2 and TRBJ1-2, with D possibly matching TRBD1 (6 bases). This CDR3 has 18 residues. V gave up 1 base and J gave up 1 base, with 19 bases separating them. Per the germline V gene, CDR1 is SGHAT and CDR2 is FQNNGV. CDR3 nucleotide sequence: TGTGCCAGCAGCTTAGTATCGGGAAGCGGGGGGCTTAACTATGGCTACACCTTC. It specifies CASSLVSGSGGLNYGYTF.

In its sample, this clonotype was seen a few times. The CDR3 DNA follows: TGTGCCAGCAGTGGCCTATACTACGAGCAGTACTTC. Translated, it gives CASSGLYYEQYF. This chain uses TRBV2 with TRBJ2-7; D unresolved. The CDR3 runs 12 residues. Trimming stripped 4 bases from V and 3 bases from J, with 7 bases between. Germline values: CDR1 SNHLY, CDR2 FYNNEI.

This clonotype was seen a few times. The CDR3 DNA is TGCAGTGCTAGAACCCGAGTCCCGACAGGGAAGGACACCGGGGAGCTGTTTTTT. This encodes CSARTRVPTGKDTGELFF. The chain has TRBV20-1 and TRBJ2-2; the match to TRBD1 covers 7 bases. The germline V gene encodes CDR1 DFQATT and CDR2 SNEGSKA (reference sequence). Losses at the gene ends were 2 bases for V and 3 bases for J; bases not matched to a gene: 15. The CDR3 is 18 residues long.

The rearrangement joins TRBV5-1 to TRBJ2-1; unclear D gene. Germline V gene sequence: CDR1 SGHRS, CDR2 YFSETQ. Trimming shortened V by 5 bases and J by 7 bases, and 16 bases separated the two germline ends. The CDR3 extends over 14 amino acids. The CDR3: CASSPPKGSNEQFF. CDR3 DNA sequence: TGCGCCAGCAGTCCCCCAAAAGGGTCTAATGAGCAGTTCTTC. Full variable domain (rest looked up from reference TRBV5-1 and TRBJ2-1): KAGVTQTPRYLIKTRGQQVTLSCSPISGHRSVSWYQQTPGQGLQFLFEYFSETQRNKGNFPGRFSGRQFSNSRSEMNVSTLELGDSALYLCASSPPKGSNEQFFGPGTRLTVL.

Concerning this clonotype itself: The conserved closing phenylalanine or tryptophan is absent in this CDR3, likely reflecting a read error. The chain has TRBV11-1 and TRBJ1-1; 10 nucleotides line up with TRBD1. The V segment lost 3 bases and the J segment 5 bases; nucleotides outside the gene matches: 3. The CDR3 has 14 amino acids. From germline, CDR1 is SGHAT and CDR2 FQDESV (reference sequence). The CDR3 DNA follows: TGTGCCAGCAGCTTTTGGACAGGGGGGACTGAAGCTTTCTGT. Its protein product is CASSFWTGGTEAFC.

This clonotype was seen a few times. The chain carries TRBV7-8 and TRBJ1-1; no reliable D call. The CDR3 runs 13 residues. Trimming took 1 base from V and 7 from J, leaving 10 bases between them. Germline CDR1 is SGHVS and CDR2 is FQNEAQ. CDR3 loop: CASSLGGVGEAFF. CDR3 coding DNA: TGTGCCAGCAGCTTAGGAGGCGTGGGTGAAGCTTTCTTT.

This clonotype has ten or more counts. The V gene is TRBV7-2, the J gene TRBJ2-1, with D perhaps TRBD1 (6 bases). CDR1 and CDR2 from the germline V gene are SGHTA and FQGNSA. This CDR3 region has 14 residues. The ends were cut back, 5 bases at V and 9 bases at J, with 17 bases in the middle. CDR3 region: CASSHGDTLLEQFF. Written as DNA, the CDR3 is TGTGCCAGCAGCCATGGGGACACCTTACTTGAGCAGTTCTTC.

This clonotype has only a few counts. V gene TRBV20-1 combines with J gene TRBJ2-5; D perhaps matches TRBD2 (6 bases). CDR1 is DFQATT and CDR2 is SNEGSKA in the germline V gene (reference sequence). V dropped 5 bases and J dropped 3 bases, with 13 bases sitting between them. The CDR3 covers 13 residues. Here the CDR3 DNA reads TGCAGTGCTGGACGGGACTCAAAAGAGACCCAGTACTTC. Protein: CSAGRDSKETQYF.

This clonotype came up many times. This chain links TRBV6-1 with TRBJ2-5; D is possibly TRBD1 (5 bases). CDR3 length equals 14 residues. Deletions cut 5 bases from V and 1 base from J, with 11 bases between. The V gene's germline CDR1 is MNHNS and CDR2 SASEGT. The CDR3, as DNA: TGTGCCAGCAGTCCCCTTGACAGCCAAGAGACCCAGTACTTC. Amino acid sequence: CASSPLDSQETQYF.

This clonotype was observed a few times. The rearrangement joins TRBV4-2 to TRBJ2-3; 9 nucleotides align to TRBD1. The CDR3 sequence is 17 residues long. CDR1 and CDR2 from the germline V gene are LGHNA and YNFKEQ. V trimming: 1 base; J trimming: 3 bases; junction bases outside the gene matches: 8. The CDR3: CASSQVSGTGKTDTQYF. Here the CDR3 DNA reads TGTGCCAGCAGCCAAGTATCGGGGACAGGGAAGACAGATACGCAGTATTTT.

The CDR3 region has the DNA TGCGCCAGCAGCTTCGGGACAGGAGATACGCAGTATTTT. It codes for CASSFGTGDTQYF. The chain employs TRBV5-1 and TRBJ2-3; 8 bases are a match to TRBD1. The V gene end was trimmed by 2 bases and the J gene end by 5 bases; junction bases not matched to a gene: 1. This CDR3 has 13 residues. CDR1 and CDR2 (germline): SGHRS, YFSETQ.

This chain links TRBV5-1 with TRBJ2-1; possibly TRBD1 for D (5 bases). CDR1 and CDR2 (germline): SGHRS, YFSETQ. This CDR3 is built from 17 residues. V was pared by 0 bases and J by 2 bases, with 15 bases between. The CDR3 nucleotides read TGCGCCAGCAGCTTGGTAATTCTACAGGACCCCTACAATGAGCAGTTCTTC. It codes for CASSLVILQDPYNEQFF.

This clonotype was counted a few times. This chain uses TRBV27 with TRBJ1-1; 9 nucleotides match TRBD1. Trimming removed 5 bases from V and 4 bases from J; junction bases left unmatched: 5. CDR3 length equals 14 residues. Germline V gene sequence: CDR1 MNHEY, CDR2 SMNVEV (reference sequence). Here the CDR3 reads CASSKQTGGTEAFF. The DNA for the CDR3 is TGTGCCAGCAGTAAACAGACAGGGGGCACTGAAGCTTTCTTT.

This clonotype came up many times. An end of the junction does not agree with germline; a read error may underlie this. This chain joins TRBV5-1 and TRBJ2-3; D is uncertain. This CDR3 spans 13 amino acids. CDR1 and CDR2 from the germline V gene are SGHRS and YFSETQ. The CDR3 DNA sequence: TGTGCCAGCAGCTTAGTCGGCACAGATACGCAGTATTTT. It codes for CASSLVGTDTQYF. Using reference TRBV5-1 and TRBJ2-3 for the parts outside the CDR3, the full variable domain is KAGVTQTPRYLIKTRGQQVTLSCSPISGHRSVSWYQQTPGQGLQFLFEYFSETQRNKGNFPGRFSGRQFSNSRSEMNVSTLELGDSALYLCASSLVGTDTQYFGPGTRLTVL.

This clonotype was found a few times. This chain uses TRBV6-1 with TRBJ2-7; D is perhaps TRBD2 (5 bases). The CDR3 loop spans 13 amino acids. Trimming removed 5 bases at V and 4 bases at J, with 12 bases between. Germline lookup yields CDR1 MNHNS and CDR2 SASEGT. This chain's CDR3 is CASSTYRGYEQYF. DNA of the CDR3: TGTGCCAGCAGTACCTACAGAGGGTACGAGCAGTACTTC.

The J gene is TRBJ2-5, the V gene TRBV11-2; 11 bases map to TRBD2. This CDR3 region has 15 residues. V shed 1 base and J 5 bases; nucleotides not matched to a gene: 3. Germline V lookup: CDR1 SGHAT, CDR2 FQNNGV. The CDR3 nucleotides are TGTGCCAGCAGCTTAGGTTCTAGCGGGGGGGAGACCCAGTACTTC. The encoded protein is CASSLGSSGGETQYF.

CDR3 region: CASSLSAGGSGELFF. CDR3 DNA sequence: TGTGCCAGCAGTTTATCGGCAGGGGGATCCGGGGAGCTGTTTTTT. The chain combines TRBV27 with TRBJ2-2; 7 nucleotides agree with TRBD1. Trimming at V came to 0 bases and at J to 6 bases, leaving 4 bases not matched to a gene. Germline loops: CDR1 MNHEY, CDR2 SMNVEV (reference sequence). The CDR3 covers 15 residues.